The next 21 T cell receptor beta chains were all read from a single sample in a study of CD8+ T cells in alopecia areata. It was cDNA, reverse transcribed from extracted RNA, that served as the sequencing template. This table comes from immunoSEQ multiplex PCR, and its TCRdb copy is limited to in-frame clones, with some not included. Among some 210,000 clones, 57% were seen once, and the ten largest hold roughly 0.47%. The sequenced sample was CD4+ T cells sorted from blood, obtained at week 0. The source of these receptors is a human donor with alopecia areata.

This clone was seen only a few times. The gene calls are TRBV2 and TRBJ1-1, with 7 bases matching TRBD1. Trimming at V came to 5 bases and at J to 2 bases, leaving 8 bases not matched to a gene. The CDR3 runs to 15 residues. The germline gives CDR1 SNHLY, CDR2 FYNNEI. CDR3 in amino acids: CASSSTGQLNTEAFF. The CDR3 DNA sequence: TGTGCCAGCAGTTCCACGGGACAGCTTAACACTGAAGCTTTCTTT.

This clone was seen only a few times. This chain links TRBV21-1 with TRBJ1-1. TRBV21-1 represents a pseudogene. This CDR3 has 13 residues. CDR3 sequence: CASIWRMNTEAFF. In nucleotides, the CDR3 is TGTGCCAGCATTTGGCGGATGAACACTGAAGCTTTCTTT.

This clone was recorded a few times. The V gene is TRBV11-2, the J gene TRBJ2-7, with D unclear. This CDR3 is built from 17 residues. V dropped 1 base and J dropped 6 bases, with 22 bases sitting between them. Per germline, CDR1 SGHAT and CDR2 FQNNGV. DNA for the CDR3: TGTGCCAGCAGCTTAGGTCGTCTAACAGACTTGTCCCTCGAGCAGTACTTC. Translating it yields CASSLGRLTDLSLEQYF.

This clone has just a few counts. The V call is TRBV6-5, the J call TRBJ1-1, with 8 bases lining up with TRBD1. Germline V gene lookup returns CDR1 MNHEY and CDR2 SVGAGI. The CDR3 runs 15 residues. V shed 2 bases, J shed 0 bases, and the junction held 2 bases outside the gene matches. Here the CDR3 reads CASSYRQGMNTEAFF. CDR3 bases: TGTGCCAGCAGTTACCGACAGGGGATGAACACTGAAGCTTTCTTT.

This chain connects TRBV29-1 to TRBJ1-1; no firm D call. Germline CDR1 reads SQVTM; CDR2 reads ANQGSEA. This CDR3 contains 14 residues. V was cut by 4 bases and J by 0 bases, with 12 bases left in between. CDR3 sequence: CSVGGGRLNTEAFF. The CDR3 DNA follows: TGCAGCGTTGGGGGAGGGCGCTTGAACACTGAAGCTTTCTTT.

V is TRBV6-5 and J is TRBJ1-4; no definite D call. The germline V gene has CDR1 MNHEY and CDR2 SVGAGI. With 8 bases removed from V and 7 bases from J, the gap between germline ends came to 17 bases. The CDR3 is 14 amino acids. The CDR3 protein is CASSISANSEKLFF. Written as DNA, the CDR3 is TGTGCCAGCTCGATCTCCGCCAACAGTGAAAAACTGTTTTTT.

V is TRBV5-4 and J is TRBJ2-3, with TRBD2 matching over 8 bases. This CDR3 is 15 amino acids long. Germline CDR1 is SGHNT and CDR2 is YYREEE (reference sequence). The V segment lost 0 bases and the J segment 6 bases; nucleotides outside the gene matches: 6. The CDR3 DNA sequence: TGTGCCAGCAGCTTGGCGCTAGCGGGTGGTGATACGCAGTATTTT. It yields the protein CASSLALAGGDTQYF.

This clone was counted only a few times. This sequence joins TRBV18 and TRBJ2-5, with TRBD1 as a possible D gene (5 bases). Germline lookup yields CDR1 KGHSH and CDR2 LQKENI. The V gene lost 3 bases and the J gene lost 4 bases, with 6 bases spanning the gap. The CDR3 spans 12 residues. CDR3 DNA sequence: TGTGCCAGCTCACCGGGGCCAGAGACCCAGTACTTC. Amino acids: CASSPGPETQYF.

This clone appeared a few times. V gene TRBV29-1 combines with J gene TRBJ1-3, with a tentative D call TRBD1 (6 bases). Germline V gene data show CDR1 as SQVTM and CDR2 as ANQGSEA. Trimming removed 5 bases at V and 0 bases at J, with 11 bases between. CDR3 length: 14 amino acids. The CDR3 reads CSVTGFASGNTIYF. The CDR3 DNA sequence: TGCAGCGTTACAGGGTTTGCCTCTGGAAACACCATATATTTT.

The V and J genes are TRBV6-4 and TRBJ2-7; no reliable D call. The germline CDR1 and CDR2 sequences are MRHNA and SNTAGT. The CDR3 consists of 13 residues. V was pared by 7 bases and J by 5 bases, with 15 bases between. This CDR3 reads CASTPRAEHEQYF. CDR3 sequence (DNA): TGTGCCAGCACCCCCCGGGCCGAGCACGAGCAGTACTTC.

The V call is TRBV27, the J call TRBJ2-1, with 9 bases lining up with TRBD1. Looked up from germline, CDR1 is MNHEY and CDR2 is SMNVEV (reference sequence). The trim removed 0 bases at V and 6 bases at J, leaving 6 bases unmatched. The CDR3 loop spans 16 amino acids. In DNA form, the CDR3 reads TGTGCCAGCAGTTTATCGTGGGGACAGGGCCGCAATGAGCAGTTCTTC. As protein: CASSLSWGQGRNEQFF.

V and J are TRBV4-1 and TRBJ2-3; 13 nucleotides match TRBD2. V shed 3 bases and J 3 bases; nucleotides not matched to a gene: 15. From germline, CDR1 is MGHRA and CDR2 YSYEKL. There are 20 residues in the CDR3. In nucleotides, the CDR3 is TGCGCCAGCAGCCAGCCCTTTCTTCGAGGACTAGCGGGAGCAACAGATACGCAGTATTTT. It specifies CASSQPFLRGLAGATDTQYF.

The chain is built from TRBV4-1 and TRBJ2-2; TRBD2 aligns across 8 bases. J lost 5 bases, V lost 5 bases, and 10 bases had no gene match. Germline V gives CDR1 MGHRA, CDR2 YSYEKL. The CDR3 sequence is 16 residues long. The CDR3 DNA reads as TGCGCCAGCAGCGAAAGAGTATCGGGAGGGACCGGGGAGCTGTTTTTT. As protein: CASSERVSGGTGELFF.

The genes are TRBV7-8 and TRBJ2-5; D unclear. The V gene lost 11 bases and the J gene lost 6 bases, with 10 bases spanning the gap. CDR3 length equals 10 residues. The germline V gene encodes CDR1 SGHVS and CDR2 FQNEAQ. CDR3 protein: CALGRKTQYF. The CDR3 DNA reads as TGTGCCCTTGGTCGGAAGACCCAGTACTTC.

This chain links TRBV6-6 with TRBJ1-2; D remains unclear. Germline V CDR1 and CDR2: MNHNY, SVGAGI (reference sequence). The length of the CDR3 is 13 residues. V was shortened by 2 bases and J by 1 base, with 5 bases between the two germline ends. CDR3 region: CASSYGVNYGYTF. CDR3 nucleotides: TGTGCCAGCAGTTACGGGGTTAACTATGGCTACACCTTC.

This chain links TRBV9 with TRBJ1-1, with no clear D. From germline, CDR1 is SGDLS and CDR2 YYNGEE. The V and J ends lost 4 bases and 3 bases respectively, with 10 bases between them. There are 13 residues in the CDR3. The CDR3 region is CASSIDPHTEAFF. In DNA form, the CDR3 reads TGTGCCAGCAGCATCGACCCACACACTGAAGCTTTCTTT.

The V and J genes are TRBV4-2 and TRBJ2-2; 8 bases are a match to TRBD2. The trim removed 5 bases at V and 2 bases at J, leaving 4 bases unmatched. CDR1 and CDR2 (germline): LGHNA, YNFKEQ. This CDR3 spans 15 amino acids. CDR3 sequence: CASSVRTSNTGELFF. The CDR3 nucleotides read TGTGCCAGCAGCGTCAGGACTAGCAACACCGGGGAGCTGTTTTTT.

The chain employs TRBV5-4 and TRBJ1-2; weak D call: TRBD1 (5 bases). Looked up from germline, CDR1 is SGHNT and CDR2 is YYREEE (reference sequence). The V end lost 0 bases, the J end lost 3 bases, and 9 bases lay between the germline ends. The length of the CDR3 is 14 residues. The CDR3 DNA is TGTGCCAGCAGCTTGGCCCCGACAGACTATGGCTACACCTTC. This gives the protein CASSLAPTDYGYTF. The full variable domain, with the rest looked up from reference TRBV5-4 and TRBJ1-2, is ETGVTQSPTHLIKTRGQQVTLRCSSQSGHNTVSWYQQALGQGPQFIFQYYREEENGRGNFPPRFSGLQFPNYSSELNVNALELDDSALYLCASSLAPTDYGYTFGSGTRLTVV.

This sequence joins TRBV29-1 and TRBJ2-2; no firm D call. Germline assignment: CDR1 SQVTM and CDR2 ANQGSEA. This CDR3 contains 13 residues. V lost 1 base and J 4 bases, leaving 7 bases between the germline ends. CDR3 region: CSVEGDTTGELFF. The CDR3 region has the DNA TGCAGCGTTGAAGGGGATACCACCGGGGAGCTGTTTTTT.

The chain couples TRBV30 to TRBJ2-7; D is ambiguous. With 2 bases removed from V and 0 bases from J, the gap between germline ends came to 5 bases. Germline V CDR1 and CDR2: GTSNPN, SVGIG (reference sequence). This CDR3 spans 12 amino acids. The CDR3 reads CAWSMSSYEQYF. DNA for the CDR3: TGTGCCTGGAGTATGAGCTCCTACGAGCAGTACTTC.

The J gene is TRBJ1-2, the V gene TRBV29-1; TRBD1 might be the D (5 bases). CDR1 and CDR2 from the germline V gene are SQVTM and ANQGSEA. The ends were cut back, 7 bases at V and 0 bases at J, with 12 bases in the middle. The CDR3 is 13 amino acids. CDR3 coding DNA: TGCAGCGCCGAGCAGGGAGCTAACTATGGCTACACCTTC. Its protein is CSAEQGANYGYTF.